Following are 2 T cell receptor beta chains from one sample sequenced in a study of post-analysis software for immune sequencing data. Antigens of these TCRs are unknown. Libraries were made from TCR beta cDNA, and they carried unique molecular identifiers. Each CDR3 protein gets one entry after TCRdb re-called the PCR reads with MiXCR. The table has 380,000 or so distinct CDR3 sequences, 30% to 45% seen once. Points from the study as a whole: Roughly five TRBV segments appeared more often in patients than in controls, and TRBV5-6, TRBV5-1 and TRBV20-1 were among these.

Material for sequencing was blood. All receptors come from a girl aged 10-17 years with multiple sclerosis.

This clonotype was seen a few times. V and J are TRBV12-3 or TRBV12-4 and TRBJ1-4; no clear D. The CDR3 spans 12 residues. V was cut by 5 bases and J by 13 bases, with 14 bases left in between. CDR3 in amino acids: CASSLIRGRLFF. The CDR3 coding sequence is TGTGCCAGCAGTCTAATTAGAGGGAGACTGTTTTTT.

A word on this clonotype: With a much larger clone just one base away, this may be a read error. Here the CDR3 reads CSAPRGTDTQHF. As DNA, the CDR3 is TGCAGTGCTCCCCGGGGCACAGATACGCAGCATTTT. The chain is built from TRBV20-1 and TRBJ2-3; D may be TRBD1 (5 bases). The DNA matches TRBJ1-5 better at its end, which makes the J call doubtful. Germline loops: CDR1 DFQATT, CDR2 SNEGSKA (reference sequence). This CDR3 has 12 residues.